What follows describes a single TCR beta chain. A far larger clone is off by one base, so a read error is likely. Assembly of TCR beta libraries relied on iRepertoire HTBI primers together with Arm-PCR of CDR3 regions. TCRdb reprocessed the multiplex PCR reads with MiXCR, giving one entry per CDR3 protein. Seen here are under 300,000 distinct CDR3 sequences, about 17% observed once, and the top ten hold around 15%. Germline V gene sequence: CDR1 SGHAT, CDR2 FQNNGV. The CDR3 covers 13 residues. The time point was: newly diagnosed GD, antithyroid drugs for less than 3 months. PBMCs were the source of the RNA used for TCR sequencing. These data are taken from a study of regulatory T cells in long-lasting Graves disease. This sample was shared with a second study, whose subject was T cells in Graves' hyperthyroidism and ophthalmopathy. According to that study: Initially, a first-round RT-PCR of the TCR CDR3 employed the HTBI primer set.

The chain uses TRBV11-2 and TRBJ1-2, with a possible D match to TRBD1 (5 bases). The source material was peripheral blood mononuclear cells (PBMCs), sampled at new diagnosis, from a patient treated with antithyroid drugs. The sequence derives from a woman in her twenties or thirties with Graves disease. The CDR3 DNA sequence: TGTACCAGCAGCTTGGCCTCGAGGGACGGCTACACCTTC. Translated, it gives CTSSLASRDGYTF.